The TCR beta chain under discussion was sequenced for a study of cytomegalovirus exposure and HLA in healthy donors. Study context: Of all 400 or so donors who were genotyped, around 79% belonged to the Caucasian-associated ancestry cluster. Regarding the study as a whole: An ancestry cluster, one associated with Asian ancestry, reportedly showed fewer N-insertions than the approximately 650-donor mean in a later analysis. Most TCR sequences proved rare, with some public TCRs found in many donors.

This CDR3 spans 17 amino acids. V lost 5 bases and J lost 0; bases outside the gene matches: 9. Germline CDR1 LNHDA, CDR2 SQIVND (reference sequence). In this sample, this clone turned up once. Its antigen is as yet unknown. The PCR was carried out with 60 Vbeta primers and 13 Jbeta primers. Original processing methods: The authors later counted 70 million to 85 million unique TCR beta chains, some 10 million of them shared. Sequenced by immunoSEQ multiplex PCR; TCRdb stores in-frame clones only, minus some. Clonal size and the V and J genes are those of that table, whereas D and trimming came from the DNA. The sample has about 200,000 clones, around 80% seen once.

Sequenced input: PBMCs. The origin of this receptor is a male donor in good health and CMV-seronegative. J is TRBJ1-3 and V is TRBV19; TRBD1 aligns across 8 bases. CDR3 sequence reads: CASSDPGQVISGNTIYF. The CDR3 coding sequence is TGTGCCAGTAGTGATCCGGGACAGGTAATCTCTGGAAACACCATATATTTT.